What follows are 8 T cell receptor beta chains derived from one specimen sequenced in a study of OX40 agonist ivuxolimab in advanced cancers. TCRdb keeps only in-frame clones here, not all; method: immunoSEQ multiplex PCR. The repertoire has 40,000 or so clones, roughly four fifths of them found once; the top ten carry roughly 2.2%. The sample here was CD4+ or CD8+ T cells sorted from blood, taken in a trial of the OX40 agonist ivuxolimab. These receptors were obtained from an adult with an advanced solid tumor such as melanoma, head and neck, liver or kidney cancer.

This clone was counted a single time. The J gene is TRBJ2-1, the V gene TRBV6-1; weak D call: TRBD1 (6 bases). The CDR3 contains 15 residues. The V gene lost 5 bases and the J gene lost 1 base, with 12 bases spanning the gap. The V gene's germline CDR1 is MNHNS and CDR2 SASEGT. CDR3 sequence: CASSWGPGSYNEQFF. Here the CDR3 DNA reads TGTGCCAGCAGTTGGGGGCCGGGTTCCTACAATGAGCAGTTCTTC.

This CDR3 is CASNSPGELFF. In DNA, the CDR3 is TGTGCCAGTAATTCCCCCGGGGAGCTGTTTTTT. The V and J genes are TRBV10-3 and TRBJ2-2, with no clear D. The germline V gene has CDR1 ENHRY and CDR2 SYGVKD. Trimming left V 10 bases short and J 6 bases short, with 9 bases between. The CDR3 has 11 amino acids.

This clone was seen a single time. This sequence joins TRBV15 and TRBJ1-2; 10 nucleotides match TRBD1. J was trimmed by 7 bases and V by 3 bases; bases with no gene match: 8. The CDR3 spans 15 residues. Per the germline V gene, CDR1 is LNHNV and CDR2 is YYDKDF (reference sequence). The CDR3 sequence is CATSRRGQGTSGYTF. The CDR3 DNA reads TGTGCCACCAGCAGGAGGGGACAGGGGACGTCTGGCTACACCTTC.

J is TRBJ2-7 and V is TRBV18; possibly TRBD1 for D (5 bases). V lost 6 bases and J lost 7, with 16 bases in between. The CDR3 length is 13 residues. Germline loops: CDR1 KGHSH, CDR2 LQKENI. CDR3 sequence reads: CASSPGYGREQYF. In DNA, the CDR3 is TGTGCCAGCTCTCCAGGGTACGGAAGAGAGCAGTACTTC.

The chain couples TRBV6-1 to TRBJ1-2, with TRBD1 matching 7 bases. CDR1 and CDR2 (germline): MNHNS, SASEGT. This CDR3 has 13 residues. The ends lost 5 bases at V and 8 bases at J; junction bases unmatched: 8. The CDR3 DNA follows: TGTGCCAGCAGTAACCTAGGGGGCTCCGGCTACACCTTC. Its protein product is CASSNLGGSGYTF.

The chain joins TRBV19 to TRBJ1-2, with 12 bases aligning to TRBD1. Germline V CDR1 and CDR2: LNHDA, SQIVND (reference sequence). CDR3 size: 15 residues. The V and J ends lost 8 bases and 3 bases, in that order; junction bases with no gene match: 7. CDR3: CASSTGTGGHYGYTF. In nucleotides, the CDR3 is TGTGCCAGTTCAACCGGGACAGGGGGCCACTATGGCTACACCTTC.

A few counts support this clone. The rearrangement uses TRBV11-2 and TRBJ1-1; D gene uncertain. From germline, CDR1 is SGHAT and CDR2 FQNNGV. CDR3 length equals 13 residues. Trimming pared 1 base from V and 3 bases from J, leaving 6 bases between. In DNA, the CDR3 is TGTGCCAGCAGCTTAGTTGGGGACACTGAAGCTTTCTTT. Translating it yields CASSLVGDTEAFF.

The V call is TRBV6-5, the J call TRBJ2-1; a weak D match, TRBD2 (5 bases). Germline V gene sequence: CDR1 MNHEY, CDR2 SVGAGI. The CDR3 covers 14 residues. The V end was cut by 4 bases, the J end by 4 bases, with 11 bases between. The CDR3 DNA reads as TGTGCCAGCAGTTCTGGACTCGTATACAATGAGCAGTTCTTC. Its protein is CASSSGLVYNEQFF.